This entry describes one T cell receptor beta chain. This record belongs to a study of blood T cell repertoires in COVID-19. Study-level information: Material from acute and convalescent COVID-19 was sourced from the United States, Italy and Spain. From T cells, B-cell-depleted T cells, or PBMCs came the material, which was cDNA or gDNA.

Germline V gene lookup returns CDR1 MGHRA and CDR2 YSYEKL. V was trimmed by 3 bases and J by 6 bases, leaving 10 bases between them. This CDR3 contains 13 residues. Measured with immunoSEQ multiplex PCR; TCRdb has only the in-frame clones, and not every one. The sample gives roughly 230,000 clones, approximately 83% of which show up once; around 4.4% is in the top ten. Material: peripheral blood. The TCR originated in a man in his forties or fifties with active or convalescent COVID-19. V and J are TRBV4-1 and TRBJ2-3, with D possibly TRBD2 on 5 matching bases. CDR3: CASSHLPGDTQYF. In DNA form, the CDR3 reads TGCGCCAGCAGCCACCTGCCGGGGGATACGCAGTATTTT.